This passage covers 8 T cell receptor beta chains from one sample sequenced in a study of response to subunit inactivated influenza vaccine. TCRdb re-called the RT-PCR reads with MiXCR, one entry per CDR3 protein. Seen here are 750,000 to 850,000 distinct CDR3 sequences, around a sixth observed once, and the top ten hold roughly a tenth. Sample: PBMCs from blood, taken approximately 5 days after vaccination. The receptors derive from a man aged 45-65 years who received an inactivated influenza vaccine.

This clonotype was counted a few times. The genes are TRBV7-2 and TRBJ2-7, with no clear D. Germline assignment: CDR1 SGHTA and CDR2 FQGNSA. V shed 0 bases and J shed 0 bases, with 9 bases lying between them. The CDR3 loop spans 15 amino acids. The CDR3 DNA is TGTGCCAGCAGCTTAGCACGGCGCAGCTCCTACGAGCAGTACTTC. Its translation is CASSLARRSSYEQYF.

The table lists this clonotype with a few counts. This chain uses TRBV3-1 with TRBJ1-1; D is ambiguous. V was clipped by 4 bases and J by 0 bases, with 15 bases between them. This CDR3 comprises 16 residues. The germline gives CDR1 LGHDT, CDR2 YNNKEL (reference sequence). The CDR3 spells CASSLSSFIMNTEAFF. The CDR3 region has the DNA TGTGCCAGCAGCCTCTCCTCGTTTATCATGAACACTGAAGCTTTCTTT.

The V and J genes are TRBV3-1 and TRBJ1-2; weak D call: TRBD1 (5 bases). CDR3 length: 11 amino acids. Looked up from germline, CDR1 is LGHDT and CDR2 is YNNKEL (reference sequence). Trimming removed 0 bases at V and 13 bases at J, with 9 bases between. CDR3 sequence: CASSQEGGITF. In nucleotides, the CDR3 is TGTGCCAGCAGCCAAGAGGGGGGAATCACCTTC.

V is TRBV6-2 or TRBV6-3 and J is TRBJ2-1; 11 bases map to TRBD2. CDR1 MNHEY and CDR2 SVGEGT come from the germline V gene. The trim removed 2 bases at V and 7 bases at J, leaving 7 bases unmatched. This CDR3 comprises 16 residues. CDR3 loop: CASSYPVASGRNEQFF. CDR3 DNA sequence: TGTGCCAGCAGTTACCCCGTGGCTAGCGGGAGGAATGAGCAGTTCTTC.

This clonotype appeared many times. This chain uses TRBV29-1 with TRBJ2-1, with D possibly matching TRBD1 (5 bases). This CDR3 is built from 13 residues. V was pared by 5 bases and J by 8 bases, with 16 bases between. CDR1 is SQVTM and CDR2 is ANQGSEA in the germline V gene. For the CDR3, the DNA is TGCAGCGTTTTGCAGGGTGGGGTGGATGAGCAGTTCTTC. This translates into CSVLQGGVDEQFF.

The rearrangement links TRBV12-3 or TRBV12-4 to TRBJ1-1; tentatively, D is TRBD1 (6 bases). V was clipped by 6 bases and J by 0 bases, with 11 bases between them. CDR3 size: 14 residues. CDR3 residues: CASRPGQLNTEAFF. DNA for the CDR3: TGTGCCAGCAGACCGGGACAATTGAACACTGAAGCTTTCTTT.

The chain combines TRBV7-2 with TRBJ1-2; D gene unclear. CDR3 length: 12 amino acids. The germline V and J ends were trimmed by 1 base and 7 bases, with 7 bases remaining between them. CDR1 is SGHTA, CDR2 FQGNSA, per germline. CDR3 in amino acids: CASSLETGGYTF. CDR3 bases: TGTGCCAGCAGCTTAGAGACGGGTGGCTACACCTTC.

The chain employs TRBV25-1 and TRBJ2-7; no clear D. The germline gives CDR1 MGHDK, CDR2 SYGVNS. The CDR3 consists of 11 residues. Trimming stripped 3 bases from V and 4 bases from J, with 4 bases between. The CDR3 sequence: CASSDKYEQYF. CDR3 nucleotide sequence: TGTGCCAGCAGTGATAAATACGAGCAGTACTTC.